This TCR beta chain is from a study of vaccination and CD4 T cells after COVID-19. Study details: In culture, cells were exposed to overlapping spike peptides from SARS-CoV-2, HCoV-NL63, HCoV-OC43 and HCoV-229E. Study findings and constraints: Median counts of SARS-CoV-2-reactive clonotypes increased from around 20 to 38; this difference was not significant.

For this clonotype: Its matching antigen is unknown.

With the Oncomine TCR Beta short-read assay, DNA from cultured CD4+ T cells was sequenced. TCRdb reprocessed the PCR reads via MiXCR and lists one record per CDR3 protein. In the table there are approximately 7,500 distinct CDR3 sequences, under 40% of which are singletons. Treatment given: roughly 11-day PBMC culture with coronavirus spike peptide pools or control peptides (ViraFEST assay). Investigators obtained the unexposed donor's CD4+ T cells before the COVID-19 pandemic (2011-2018). Antigen-specific T cell expansion with peptide pools preceded TCR sequencing in the ViraFEST approach. V was pared by 3 bases and J by 7 bases, with 16 bases between. The CDR3 is 15 residues long.

The chain has TRBV12-3 or TRBV12-4 and TRBJ2-1; the D gene is possibly TRBD1 (6 bases). This clonotype was sampled from a human donor in good health. Sample: CD4+ T cells from blood, cultured in vitro. This CDR3 is CASSFPEDSLNEQFF. CDR3 DNA sequence: TGTGCCAGCAGTTTCCCTGAGGACAGCTTGAATGAGCAGTTCTTC.